These 26 T cell receptor beta chains originate from one sample sequenced in a study of monozygotic twins with inflammatory bowel disease. Reprocessing the 5' RACE reads, TCRdb reports a single entry for every CDR3 protein and omits DNA. This table lists over 100,000 distinct CDR3 sequences. Sequenced input: blood. These receptors were obtained from a human donor with ulcerative colitis or Crohn's disease, or a healthy co-twin of an affected twin (not recorded which).

The chain is built from TRBV6-1 and TRBJ1-3; TCRdb returns TRBD1, unconfirmable since there is no DNA. The CDR3 extends over 17 amino acids. Germline assignment: CDR1 MNHNS and CDR2 SASEGT. CDR3 region: CASSRLGQSYSGNTIYF.

The rearrangement joins TRBV19 to TRBJ2-7. CDR1 is LNHDA and CDR2 is SQIVND in the germline V gene (reference sequence). The CDR3 loop spans 14 amino acids. The CDR3 loop reads CASSIYGRIYEQYF.

V is TRBV10-3 and J is TRBJ2-7; TCRdb selects TRBD1, and the lack of DNA leaves this call unchecked. Looked up from germline, CDR1 is ENHRY and CDR2 is SYGVKD. The CDR3 consists of 16 residues. CDR3 loop: CAISESMGAGGTEQYF.

The chain joins TRBV20-1 to TRBJ1-5. From germline, CDR1 is DFQATT and CDR2 SNEGSKA (reference sequence). The CDR3 has 12 amino acids. CDR3 in amino acids: CSATRVDQPQHF.

This CDR3 is CASGSRGGRGYEQYF. The V gene is TRBV6-2 or TRBV6-3, the J gene TRBJ2-7; there is no DNA to check the TCRdb D call of TRBD2. The CDR3 has 15 amino acids. The germline CDR1 and CDR2 sequences are MNHEY and SVGEGT.

The V gene is TRBV7-8, the J gene TRBJ2-3; TCRdb's D gene call, TRBD2, goes unchecked for lack of DNA. This CDR3 contains 13 residues. Germline-derived CDR1 and CDR2 are SGHVS and FQNEAQ. The CDR3 sequence is CASSPPLVDAQYF.

The rearrangement uses TRBV7-9 and TRBJ1-1. The length of the CDR3 is 13 residues. Germline values: CDR1 SEHNR, CDR2 FQNEAQ (reference sequence). CDR3 sequence: CASSLFEDAEAFF.

This chain joins TRBV9 and TRBJ1-5. The CDR3 has 15 amino acids. In germline, CDR1 is SGDLS, CDR2 YYNGEE. Here the CDR3 reads CASSVGESGNQPQHF. The full variable domain, its missing parts supplied by reference TRBV9 and TRBJ1-5, is DSGVTQTPKHLITATGQRVTLRCSPRSGDLSVYWYQQSLDQGLQFLIQYYNGEERAKGNILERFSAQQFPDLHSELNLSSLELGDSALYFCASSVGESGNQPQHFGDGTRLSIL.

The CDR3 spells CSVGTGGTRFSYEQYF. This sequence joins TRBV29-1 and TRBJ2-7; TCRdb's D call, TRBD1, is unchecked because there is no DNA. The V gene's germline CDR1 is SQVTM and CDR2 ANQGSEA. The CDR3 has 16 residues.

V gene TRBV5-1 combines with J gene TRBJ2-1; the D gene TCRdb calls, TRBD1, cannot be checked with no DNA. The V gene's germline CDR1 is SGHRS and CDR2 YFSETQ. The CDR3 length is 15 residues. The CDR3 protein is CASSFGTAFYNEQFF.

The chain combines TRBV20-1 with TRBJ1-2. This CDR3 is 16 amino acids long. Germline assignment: CDR1 DFQATT and CDR2 SNEGSKA (reference sequence). The CDR3 is CSARDRAGRLYYGYTF.

The gene calls are TRBV7-3 and TRBJ2-1; the D gene TCRdb calls, TRBD2, cannot be checked with no DNA. The CDR3 covers 15 residues. Germline lookup yields CDR1 SGHTA and CDR2 FQGTGA. The CDR3 region is CASSGIPGIYNEQFF.

V usage is TRBV14 and J usage is TRBJ2-4; the TCRdb D gene call, TRBD2, has no DNA to confirm it. The CDR3 length is 17 residues. CDR1 and CDR2 (germline): SGHDN, FVKESK. CDR3 sequence: CASSQRWDETSSEIQYF.

The J gene is TRBJ2-2, the V gene TRBV5-1. The CDR3 loop spans 14 amino acids. Germline CDR1 is SGHRS and CDR2 is YFSETQ. CDR3 sequence reads: CASSLAVSPGELFF.

CDR3 region: CASSQGSSGDYTGELFF. V is TRBV3-1 and J is TRBJ2-2; no DNA is available, so the TRBD2 call from TCRdb remains unchecked. Germline V lookup: CDR1 LGHDT, CDR2 YNNKEL (reference sequence). This CDR3 contains 17 residues.

The chain carries TRBV10-3 and TRBJ2-1; absent DNA, TCRdb's TRBD1 call cannot be checked. CDR3 length: 13 residues. Germline CDR1 ENHRY, CDR2 SYGVKD. CDR3 region: CAIGRGRYNEQFF.

The V and J genes are TRBV7-2 and TRBJ1-2; TCRdb's assignment of TRBD1 cannot be checked, as there is no DNA. The CDR3 extends over 15 amino acids. The germline CDR1 and CDR2 sequences are SGHTA and FQGNSA. The CDR3 here is CASSLYWGARDGYTF.

The genes are TRBV5-1 and TRBJ2-2. Germline loops: CDR1 SGHRS, CDR2 YFSETQ. The CDR3 length is 14 residues. The CDR3 loop is CASSLEANTGELFF.

The V call is TRBV29-1, the J call TRBJ2-3; TCRdb names TRBD1, which stays unverified in the absence of DNA. Germline V gene data show CDR1 as SQVTM and CDR2 as ANQGSEA. This CDR3 has 13 amino acids. CDR3 loop: CSVGDRSTDTQYF.

The gene calls are TRBV28 and TRBJ2-5; TCRdb proposes TRBD1, but this gene call is untestable without DNA. The germline CDR1 and CDR2 sequences are MDHEN and SYDVKM. The CDR3 extends over 14 amino acids. This CDR3 reads CASSLGGYQETQYF.

The rearrangement joins TRBV20-1 to TRBJ1-3. Germline assignment: CDR1 DFQATT and CDR2 SNEGSKA (reference sequence). The CDR3 runs 13 residues. The CDR3 sequence is CSAFDRSGNTIYF.

The genes are TRBV29-1 and TRBJ1-1. This CDR3 has 14 residues. Germline V gene data show CDR1 as SQVTM and CDR2 as ANQGSEA. This chain's CDR3 is CSPPRQFMNTEAFF.

The chain has TRBV5-1 and TRBJ2-7; the TRBD1 assignment by TCRdb is unverifiable without DNA. This CDR3 has 16 amino acids. Germline V CDR1 and CDR2: SGHRS, YFSETQ. The CDR3 sequence: CASSVAGGGFLYEQYF.

The gene calls are TRBV29-1 and TRBJ2-3. Per the germline V gene, CDR1 is SQVTM and CDR2 is ANQGSEA. The CDR3 has 11 amino acids. CDR3 sequence reads: CSVATQDTQYF.

The chain recombines TRBV27 with TRBJ2-3; TCRdb calls TRBD2, which cannot be checked without DNA. The CDR3 runs 17 residues. The germline CDR1 and CDR2 sequences are MNHEY and SMNVEV (reference sequence). This chain's CDR3 is CASSFLGVAGKSDTQYF.

This rearrangement joins TRBV7-2 to TRBJ2-3. The CDR3 is made up of 15 amino acids. Germline V gives CDR1 SGHTA, CDR2 FQGNSA. The CDR3 sequence is CASSLAGSSTDTQYF.